Below, 25 T cell receptor beta chains from the same sample are listed, as sequenced in a study of CD8+CD57+ T cells in acquired aplastic anemia. Individuals selected for sequencing had exhibited CD8+CD57+ cell expansion on flow cytometry. CDR3 and TCR beta VDJ profiling relied on genomic DNA as the template. TCRdb passed the reads through MiXCR, listing each CDR3 protein once. The sample yields around 190,000 distinct CDR3 sequences, less than 50% seen once. Sequencing used sorted CD4+, CD8+, or CD8+CD57+ T cells (not recorded which) from PBMCs. The receptors were sampled from a human donor with aplastic anemia.

The genes are TRBV2 and TRBJ1-4; tentatively, D is TRBD1 (5 bases). CDR1 and CDR2 from the germline V gene are SNHLY and FYNNEI. This CDR3 is 14 amino acids long. V lost 3 bases to trimming and J lost 4 bases, with 9 bases between them. CDR3 sequence (DNA): TGTGCCAGCAGTGAGGGGGTCGGTAATGAAAAACTGTTTTTT. This translates into CASSEGVGNEKLFF.

The chain uses TRBV20-1 and TRBJ2-7, with D perhaps matching TRBD2 (6 bases). The CDR3 contains 14 residues. Germline V CDR1 and CDR2: DFQATT, SNEGSKA (reference sequence). V lost 5 bases and J lost 0, with 14 bases in between. The CDR3 here is CSAPPGLNSYEQYF. CDR3 coding DNA: TGCAGTGCTCCTCCGGGACTGAACTCCTACGAGCAGTACTTC.

The rearrangement joins TRBV20-1 to TRBJ2-5, with 9 bases fitting TRBD1. The CDR3 is 12 residues long. CDR1 DFQATT and CDR2 SNEGSKA come from the germline V gene (reference sequence). The V and J ends lost 6 bases and 3 bases, in that order; junction bases with no gene match: 2. Written as DNA, the CDR3 is TGCAGTGCGGACAGGGGTAAAGAGACCCAGTACTTC. As protein: CSADRGKETQYF.

Only a few counts were recorded for this clonotype. This chain links TRBV12-3 or TRBV12-4 with TRBJ1-1; D perhaps matches TRBD1 (5 bases). This CDR3 is built from 18 residues. Between the trimmed V and J ends, which lost 0 bases and 0 bases, there was a span of 17 bases. DNA for the CDR3: TGTGCCAGCAGTTTAGCGCGGGGCGGATCTTACATGAACACTGAAGCTTTCTTT. Its translation: CASSLARGGSYMNTEAFF.

This clonotype appeared many times. The gene calls are TRBV28 and TRBJ2-7, with D unresolved. Between the trimmed V and J ends, which lost 2 bases and 6 bases, there was a span of 11 bases. Germline CDR1 and CDR2: MDHEN and SYDVKM. The CDR3 runs to 13 residues. Written as DNA, the CDR3 is TGTGCCAGCAGTTTAGGGTCCGGTCGCGAGCAGTACTTC. Amino acid sequence: CASSLGSGREQYF.

As regards this clonotype: One junction end does not reproduce the germline sequence, and a read error may be involved. The V and J genes are TRBV7-8 and TRBJ2-2; D possibly uses TRBD1 or TRBD2 (5 bases each). CDR1 is SGHVS, CDR2 FQNEAQ, per germline. The CDR3 runs to 15 residues. CDR3 sequence: CTSSPQGRGTGDLFF. Here the CDR3 DNA reads TGTACCAGCAGCCCCCAGGGTCGGGGCACCGGGGATCTGTTTTTT.

The rearrangement uses TRBV10-3 and TRBJ2-7; 10 positions agree with TRBD1. Germline loops: CDR1 ENHRY, CDR2 SYGVKD. V trimming: 3 bases; J trimming: 3 bases; junction bases outside the gene matches: 5. The CDR3 is made up of 15 amino acids. The CDR3 DNA follows: TGTGCCATCAGTGACGGGACAGGGGTGAACTACGAGCAGTACTTC. It translates to CAISDGTGVNYEQYF.

This clonotype occurred many times. The chain joins TRBV6-1 to TRBJ2-7, with 9 bases aligning to TRBD1. Germline lookup yields CDR1 MNHNS and CDR2 SASEGT. This CDR3 contains 15 residues. With 5 bases clipped from V and 0 bases from J, the junction kept 5 bases outside the gene matches. CDR3 sequence reads: CASSKIQGASYEQYF. CDR3 nucleotides: TGTGCCAGCAGTAAGATACAGGGGGCCTCCTACGAGCAGTACTTC.

This clonotype was found many times. This rearrangement joins TRBV2 to TRBJ1-5; 9 positions match TRBD1. The CDR3 sequence is 15 residues long. After removal of 7 bases from V and 2 bases from J, the junction contained 6 bases not matched to a gene. Germline-derived CDR1 and CDR2 are SNHLY and FYNNEI. CDR3 bases: TGTGCCAGCACCTTGGACAGGGGTGGCAATCAGCCCCAGCATTTT. Its protein is CASTLDRGGNQPQHF.

This clonotype was detected many times. The chain combines TRBV12-3 or TRBV12-4 with TRBJ1-5; possible D gene TRBD1, 5 bases. The length of the CDR3 is 15 residues. Trimming removed 5 bases at V and 7 bases at J, with 18 bases between. This chain's CDR3 is CASSTFTGFRQPQHF. CDR3 DNA: TGTGCCAGCAGTACTTTCACAGGTTTTCGGCAGCCCCAGCATTTT.

For this clonotype: A much larger clone lies one base from this, so it may be a read error. The chain's CDR3 is CSVGQYDTEAFF. CDR3 DNA sequence: TGCAGCGTTGGGCAGTATGACACTGAAGCTTTCTTT. The rearrangement uses TRBV29-1 and TRBJ1-1; D call uncertain. Germline V gene sequence: CDR1 SQVTM, CDR2 ANQGSEA. V lost 4 bases to trimming and J lost 3 bases, with 9 bases between them. The CDR3 totals 12 residues.

In its sample, this clonotype was seen many times. The chain is built from TRBV20-1 and TRBJ2-3; D is unclear. The CDR3 sequence is 11 residues long. Germline assignment: CDR1 DFQATT and CDR2 SNEGSKA (reference sequence). Trimming removed 5 bases from V and 5 bases from J, with 8 bases in between. CDR3 protein: CSAEPRDTQYF. The DNA for the CDR3 is TGCAGTGCTGAGCCGAGAGATACGCAGTATTTT.

This clonotype was observed many times. The chain carries TRBV7-9 and TRBJ2-3; D is unresolved. V was trimmed by 4 bases and J by 6 bases, leaving 8 bases between them. This CDR3 is built from 12 residues. CDR1 SEHNR and CDR2 FQNEAQ come from the germline V gene (reference sequence). The CDR3 nucleotides read TGTGCCAGCAGCTACCCCCAGGATACGCAGTATTTT. Amino acid sequence: CASSYPQDTQYF.

The chain has TRBV6-1 and TRBJ2-7; 10 bases agree with TRBD2. The CDR3 consists of 14 residues. CDR1 is MNHNS and CDR2 is SASEGT in the germline V gene. With 6 bases clipped from V and 3 bases from J, the junction kept 5 bases outside the gene matches. CDR3 in amino acids: CASRPSGSGYEQYF. CDR3 in DNA: TGTGCCAGCAGACCTAGCGGGAGTGGCTACGAGCAGTACTTC.

On this clonotype itself: It may be a read error: a sequence one base away is much more abundant. The chain uses TRBV10-3 and TRBJ2-3; tentatively, D is TRBD1 or TRBD2 (5 bases each). The CDR3 extends over 16 amino acids. The V gene's germline CDR1 is ENHRY and CDR2 SYGVKD. The CDR3 nucleotides read TGTGCCAGCAGTGAAGGGTGGGACGGGTATTTAGATACGCAGTATTTT. This encodes CASSEGWDGYLDTQYF.

As DNA, the CDR3 is TGTGCCAGCAGTCCCGGACAGGGAGATAGCACCGGGGAGCTGTTTTTT. The encoded protein is CASSPGQGDSTGELFF. This chain links TRBV25-1 with TRBJ2-2, with 8 bases aligning to TRBD1. The CDR3 covers 16 residues. V trimming: 5 bases; J trimming: 4 bases; junction bases outside the gene matches: 9. The germline gives CDR1 MGHDK, CDR2 SYGVNS.

The chain couples TRBV19 to TRBJ1-2; 9 bases match TRBD1. Germline assignment: CDR1 LNHDA and CDR2 SQIVND (reference sequence). The CDR3 covers 18 residues. With 2 bases clipped from V and 8 bases from J, the junction kept 18 bases outside the gene matches. CDR3: CASSIWIDRTGEARGYTF. The CDR3 DNA follows: TGTGCCAGTAGTATATGGATAGACCGGACAGGGGAAGCGCGAGGCTACACCTTC.

Comment on this clonotype: At one of its ends the junction is not consistent with the germline gene, which may arise from a read error. The chain recombines TRBV4-2 with TRBJ2-2, with 14 bases aligning to TRBD2. The CDR3 loop spans 18 amino acids. CDR1 is LGHNA and CDR2 is YNFKEQ in the germline V gene. As DNA, the CDR3 is TGTGCCAGCAGCCAAGATCCTCGGACTAGCGGGGGGACCGGGGAGCTGTCTTTT. It codes for CASSQDPRTSGGTGELSF.

This chain uses TRBV20-1 with TRBJ2-6; D gene ambiguous. CDR1 and CDR2 from the germline V gene are DFQATT and SNEGSKA (reference sequence). Trimming pared 2 bases from V and 0 bases from J, leaving 8 bases between. This CDR3 comprises 15 residues. CDR3 sequence (DNA): TGCAGTGCTAGACCCAAGGGCTCTGGGGCCAACGTCCTGACTTTC. Translating it yields CSARPKGSGANVLTF.

Concerning this clonotype itself: One end of the junction fails to match germline, which may point to a read error. The rearrangement joins TRBV5-1 to TRBJ2-3; D perhaps matches TRBD2 (7 bases). This CDR3 has 17 amino acids. CDR1 and CDR2 (germline): SGHRS, YFSETQ. CDR3 region: CAGSLDGGAEVADTQYF. CDR3 DNA: TGCGCCGGCAGCTTGGATGGGGGGGCAGAGGTCGCAGATACGCAGTATTTT.

The J gene is TRBJ2-7, the V gene TRBV29-1; the D gene is possibly TRBD2 (6 bases). Germline values: CDR1 SQVTM, CDR2 ANQGSEA. CDR3 size: 14 residues. The V gene lost 6 bases and the J gene lost 5 bases, with 20 bases spanning the gap. The CDR3, as DNA: TGCAGCGTAGGAGGGTACGCAGGGTCTAACGAGCAGTACTTC. This sequence encodes CSVGGYAGSNEQYF.

This clonotype was seen at least ten times. This rearrangement joins TRBV7-7 to TRBJ2-7, with D perhaps TRBD2 (7 bases). Between the trimmed V and J ends, which lost 0 bases and 3 bases, there was a span of 12 bases. From germline, CDR1 is SSHAT and CDR2 FNYEAQ (reference sequence). This CDR3 is built from 15 residues. The CDR3 spells CASSLAGGASYEQYF. For the CDR3, the DNA is TGTGCCAGCAGCTTAGCTGGGGGGGCGAGCTACGAGCAGTACTTC.

This clonotype has a handful of counts. This rearrangement joins TRBV18 to TRBJ1-5; D is uncertain. The V gene lost 3 bases and the J gene lost 5 bases, with 11 bases spanning the gap. The CDR3 is 14 residues long. Per germline, CDR1 KGHSH and CDR2 LQKENI. The chain's CDR3 is CASSPGSRDQPQHF. CDR3 coding DNA: TGTGCCAGCTCACCCGGGTCTAGGGATCAGCCCCAGCATTTT. The entire variable domain, with the rest obtained from reference TRBV18 and TRBJ1-5, is as follows: NAGVMQNPRHLVRRRGQEARLRCSPMKGHSHVYWYRQLPEEGLKFMVYLQKENIIDESGMPKERFSAEFPKEGPSILRIQQVVRGDSAAYFCASSPGSRDQPQHFGDGTRLSIL.

The rearrangement uses TRBV7-2 and TRBJ2-7; D gene ambiguous. Trimming took off 4 bases at V and 4 bases at J, with 17 bases between the two ends. CDR3 length: 15 residues. CDR1 and CDR2 (germline): SGHTA, FQGNSA. DNA for the CDR3: TGTGCCAGCAGCTCGCTCGGTACAGTAGGTTACGAGCAGTACTTC. Translation: CASSSLGTVGYEQYF.

This clonotype was picked up one time. The J gene is TRBJ1-3, the V gene TRBV2; the D is unclear. CDR1 and CDR2 from the germline V gene are SNHLY and FYNNEI. Trimming took off 9 bases at V and 0 bases at J, with 15 bases between the two ends. The CDR3 is made up of 15 amino acids. CDR3 sequence: CASLSLVGSGNTIYF. CDR3 sequence (DNA): TGTGCCAGTCTCTCCTTAGTAGGCTCTGGAAACACCATATATTTT.